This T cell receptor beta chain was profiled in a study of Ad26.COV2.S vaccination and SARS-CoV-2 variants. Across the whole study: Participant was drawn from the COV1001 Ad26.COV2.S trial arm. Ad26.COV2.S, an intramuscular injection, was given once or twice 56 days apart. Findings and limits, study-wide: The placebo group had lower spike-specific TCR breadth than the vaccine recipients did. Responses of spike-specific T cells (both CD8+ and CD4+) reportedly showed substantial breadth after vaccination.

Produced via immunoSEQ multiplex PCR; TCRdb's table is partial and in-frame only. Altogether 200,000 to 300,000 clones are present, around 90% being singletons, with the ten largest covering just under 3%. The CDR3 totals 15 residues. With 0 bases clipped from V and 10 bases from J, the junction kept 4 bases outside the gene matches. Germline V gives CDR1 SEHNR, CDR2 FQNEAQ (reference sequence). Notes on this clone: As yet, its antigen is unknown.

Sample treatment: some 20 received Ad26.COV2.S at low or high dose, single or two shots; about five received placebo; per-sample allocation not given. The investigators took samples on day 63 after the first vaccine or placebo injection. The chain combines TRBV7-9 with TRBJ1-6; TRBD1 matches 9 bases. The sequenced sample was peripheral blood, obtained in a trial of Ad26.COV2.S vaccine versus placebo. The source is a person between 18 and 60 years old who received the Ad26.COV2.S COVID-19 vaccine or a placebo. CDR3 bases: TGTGCCAGCAGCTTAGCGGGACAGGGACGCTCACCCCTCCACTTT. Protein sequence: CASSLAGQGRSPLHF. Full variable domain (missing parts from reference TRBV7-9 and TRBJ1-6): DTGVSQNPRHKITKRGQNVTFRCDPISEHNRLYWYRQTLGQGPEFLTYFQNEAQLEKSRLLSDRFSAERPKGSFSTLEIQRTEQGDSAMYLCASSLAGQGRSPLHFGNGTRLTVT.